Each of the 24 T cell receptor beta chains below was sequenced from the same sample in a study of T cell repertoires in cytomegalovirus infection. Each CDR3 protein is one row after TCRdb ran MiXCR on the reads. The sample includes about 250,000 distinct CDR3 sequences, 10% to 15% of them seen just once. The sample taken for sequencing was PBMCs. All receptors come from a human donor in good health (CMV status not recorded). Some clones in this sample may be carry-over from other donors' samples.

This clonotype was recorded a few times. The chain recombines TRBV6-6 with TRBJ1-2; D not certain. Trimming left V 0 bases short and J 2 bases short, with 10 bases between. This CDR3 contains 15 residues. CDR1 is MNHNY and CDR2 is SVGAGI in the germline V gene (reference sequence). CDR3 amino acids: CASSYSPVGNYGYTF. CDR3 DNA: TGTGCCAGCAGTTACTCCCCGGTCGGGAACTATGGCTACACCTTC.

There are many counts of this clonotype. The V gene is TRBV6-2 or TRBV6-3, the J gene TRBJ2-1; D uncertain. The CDR3 sequence is 11 residues long. V gave up 6 bases and J gave up 9 bases, with 9 bases separating them. CDR1 is MNHEY, CDR2 SVGEGT, per germline. CDR3 sequence (DNA): TGTGCCAGCAGCCCGACCCCTGAGCAGTTCTTC. Amino acids: CASSPTPEQFF.

The sample holds a few counts of this clonotype. V usage is TRBV20-1 and J usage is TRBJ2-7; TRBD2 aligns across 10 bases. The ends lost 6 bases at V and 0 bases at J; junction bases unmatched: 5. The CDR3 contains 14 residues. The germline CDR1 and CDR2 sequences are DFQATT and SNEGSKA (reference sequence). The CDR3 coding sequence is TGCAGTGCAGAGGGGACTAGCGACTCCTACGAGCAGTACTTC. Its protein is CSAEGTSDSYEQYF.

This clonotype was counted many times. The CDR3 loop reads CASTRLGYSNQPQHF. CDR3 DNA sequence: TGTGCCAGCACACGACTGGGATATAGCAATCAGCCCCAGCATTTT. The V gene is TRBV28, the J gene TRBJ1-5; the D is unclear. Trimming left V 7 bases short and J 0 bases short, with 13 bases between. This CDR3 comprises 15 residues. Germline values: CDR1 MDHEN, CDR2 SYDVKM.

The rearrangement joins TRBV20-1 to TRBJ2-3; TRBD2 agrees at 8 bases. Germline V gene data show CDR1 as DFQATT and CDR2 as SNEGSKA (reference sequence). CDR3 length: 19 amino acids. J gave up 3 bases and V 3 bases, and 20 bases lay outside the gene matches. CDR3 in DNA: TGCAGTGCTAGTTACCCCCTAGCGGGTTCGCTAAGGCTGACAGATACGCAGTATTTT. Encoded protein: CSASYPLAGSLRLTDTQYF.

This clonotype was seen once. The CDR3: CATSRDQGYQETQYF. The CDR3 nucleotides are TGTGCCACCAGCAGAGATCAGGGATATCAAGAGACCCAGTACTTC. The chain carries TRBV15 and TRBJ2-5; weak D call: TRBD1 (5 bases). This CDR3 spans 15 amino acids. CDR1 is LNHNV and CDR2 is YYDKDF in the germline V gene (reference sequence). Trimming took off 0 bases at V and 2 bases at J, with 10 bases between the two ends.

This clonotype was observed a handful of times. The chain couples TRBV20-1 to TRBJ1-5; 8 nucleotides align to TRBD1. J lost 6 bases, V lost 2 bases, and 6 bases had no gene match. CDR3 length: 14 amino acids. CDR1 DFQATT and CDR2 SNEGSKA come from the germline V gene (reference sequence). DNA of the CDR3: TGCAGTGCTAGATGGCAGGGGGCTGGTCAGCCCCAGCATTTT. Translating it yields CSARWQGAGQPQHF.

This clonotype was counted between two and nine times. The chain joins TRBV7-2 to TRBJ2-7, with a weak D call TRBD2 (6 bases). This CDR3 is 13 amino acids long. V lost 5 bases and J 7 bases, leaving 15 bases between the germline ends. The germline gives CDR1 SGHTA, CDR2 FQGNSA. The CDR3, as DNA: TGTGCCAGCAGCGCTGGGACTCCCTTTGAGCAGTACTTC. Its protein product is CASSAGTPFEQYF. Based on the CDR3 plus reference TRBV7-2 and TRBJ2-7, the full variable domain is GAGVSQSPSNKVTEKGKDVELRCDPISGHTALYWYRQSLGQGLEFLIYFQGNSAPDKSGLPSDRFSAERTGGSVSTLTIQRTQQEDSAVYLCASSAGTPFEQYFGPGTRLTVT.

In this sample, this clonotype turned up a few times. V usage is TRBV12-3 or TRBV12-4 and J usage is TRBJ1-2; D gene uncertain. Trimming left V 5 bases short and J 8 bases short, with 12 bases between. The CDR3 has 12 amino acids. CDR3 residues: CASSRVEIGYTF. CDR3 nucleotides: TGTGCCAGCAGTAGGGTCGAAATAGGCTACACCTTC.

J is TRBJ2-7 and V is TRBV29-1, with TRBD1 matching 8 bases. Trimming cost V 7 bases and J 0 bases; bases outside gene matches: 2. This CDR3 is 12 amino acids long. Germline V lookup: CDR1 SQVTM, CDR2 ANQGSEA. In nucleotides, the CDR3 is TGCAGCGGACAGGGGAACTCCTACGAGCAGTACTTC. Amino acid sequence: CSGQGNSYEQYF.

This clonotype was seen ten or more times. The gene calls are TRBV7-3 and TRBJ2-7, with 10 positions matching TRBD2. Germline V CDR1 and CDR2: SGHTA, FQGTGA. The CDR3 totals 14 residues. The trim removed 5 bases at V and 5 bases at J, leaving 6 bases unmatched. CDR3 in DNA: TGTGCCAGCAGCCTAGCGGGAGCGGAAAACGAGCAGTACTTC. Protein sequence: CASSLAGAENEQYF.

This clonotype was counted many times. V gene TRBV6-2 or TRBV6-3 combines with J gene TRBJ2-2; possible D gene TRBD2, 5 bases. This CDR3 is built from 14 residues. Germline assignment: CDR1 MNHEY and CDR2 SVGEGT. Trimming pared 2 bases from V and 6 bases from J, leaving 10 bases between. The CDR3 nucleotides are TGTGCCAGCAGTTACGCGACTATCCCCGGGGAGCTGTTTTTT. Protein product: CASSYATIPGELFF.

This clonotype was seen ten or more times. This rearrangement joins TRBV7-2 to TRBJ1-5, with no clear D. V dropped 5 bases and J dropped 2 bases, with 13 bases sitting between them. This CDR3 has 15 residues. In germline, CDR1 is SGHTA, CDR2 FQGNSA. The CDR3 is CASSPSTGGNQPQHF. The CDR3 DNA is TGTGCCAGCAGCCCGAGTACGGGAGGCAATCAGCCCCAGCATTTT.

This clonotype was observed many times. V gene TRBV6-5 combines with J gene TRBJ1-6; D uncertain. Between the trimmed V and J ends, which lost 0 bases and 8 bases, there was a span of 2 bases. The CDR3 is 12 residues long. Germline V gives CDR1 MNHEY, CDR2 SVGAGI. The CDR3 bases are TGTGCCAGCAGTTACTCATATTCACCCCTCCACTTT. It is translated as CASSYSYSPLHF.

This clonotype was recorded many times. V gene TRBV6-2 or TRBV6-3 combines with J gene TRBJ2-7, with D possibly matching TRBD2 (5 bases). Trimming removed 4 bases from V and 2 bases from J, with 15 bases in between. Germline V gene lookup returns CDR1 MNHEY and CDR2 SVGEGT. This CDR3 comprises 15 residues. CDR3 region: CASSFPTQRTYEQYF. The CDR3 coding sequence is TGTGCCAGCAGTTTCCCCACCCAGCGGACCTACGAGCAGTACTTC.

Ten or more counts support this clonotype. The J gene is TRBJ2-3, the V gene TRBV10-3, with D possibly called TRBD1 or TRBD2 (6 bases each). This CDR3 comprises 15 residues. V lost 3 bases and J lost 5, with 15 bases in between. Germline CDR1 and CDR2: ENHRY and SYGVKD. The CDR3: CAISERGAEEDTQYF. CDR3 in DNA: TGTGCCATCAGTGAAAGGGGGGCGGAAGAAGATACGCAGTATTTT.

This clonotype has more than one count but fewer than ten. This chain links TRBV5-5 with TRBJ2-1, with no clear D. CDR3 size: 14 residues. CDR1 and CDR2 from the germline V gene are SGHKS and YYEKEE (reference sequence). Trimming stripped 0 bases from V and 2 bases from J, with 6 bases between. The CDR3 here is CASSLDSTYNEQFF. CDR3 nucleotide sequence: TGTGCCAGCAGCTTGGACAGTACCTACAATGAGCAGTTCTTC.

The CDR3 protein is CASSFGTQADEQYF. The DNA of the CDR3 is TGTGCCAGCAGCTTTGGGACCCAGGCCGACGAGCAGTACTTC. The chain recombines TRBV7-4 with TRBJ2-7; TRBD1 or TRBD2 may be the D gene (5 bases each). Trimming shortened V by 3 bases and J by 5 bases, and 14 bases separated the two germline ends. The CDR3 spans 14 residues. Germline CDR1 and CDR2: SGHVT and SQSDAQ.

Ten or more counts support this clonotype. The chain combines TRBV7-7 with TRBJ2-1; TRBD2 aligns across 9 bases. The length of the CDR3 is 13 residues. Germline-derived CDR1 and CDR2 are SSHAT and FNYEAQ (reference sequence). V shed 4 bases and J 5 bases; nucleotides not matched to a gene: 0. CDR3 sequence: CASSSSGDNEQFF. CDR3 DNA: TGTGCCAGCAGCTCTAGCGGGGACAATGAGCAGTTCTTC.

This clonotype appeared a few times. The chain has TRBV12-3 or TRBV12-4 and TRBJ1-4, with D possibly being TRBD1 (5 bases). CDR3 length: 16 residues. Trimming cost V 2 bases and J 8 bases, with 18 bases left between them. For the CDR3, the DNA is TGTGCCAGCAGTTTAACCGGGGCAGGCCTACGGGAAAAACTGTTTTTT. This translates into CASSLTGAGLREKLFF.

This chain joins TRBV6-6 and TRBJ1-3; 9 bases align to TRBD1. V lost 4 bases and J lost 7; bases outside the gene matches: 2. In germline, CDR1 is MNHNY, CDR2 SVGAGI (reference sequence). The CDR3 contains 13 residues. The CDR3, as DNA: TGTGCCAGCAGTTCAGGACAGGGGAACACCATATATTTT. Translating gives CASSSGQGNTIYF.

This clonotype appeared many times. As DNA, the CDR3 is TGTGCCAGCAGCTTAATAGCAGGGTCCATTTCTGAAGCTTTCTTT. Residues: CASSLIAGSISEAFF. The V gene is TRBV7-2, the J gene TRBJ1-1; perhaps TRBD1 as D (5 bases). The germline V gene has CDR1 SGHTA and CDR2 FQGNSA. CDR3 size: 15 residues. V lost 2 bases to trimming and J lost 6 bases, with 16 bases between them.

The CDR3 loop reads CASSMGQGDEQYF. CDR3 in DNA: TGTGCCAGCAGCATGGGTCAGGGAGACGAGCAGTACTTC. J is TRBJ2-7 and V is TRBV14; D is tentatively TRBD1 or TRBD2 (5 bases each). This CDR3 spans 13 amino acids. Trimming shortened V by 5 bases and J by 5 bases, and 13 bases separated the two germline ends. Per the germline V gene, CDR1 is SGHDN and CDR2 is FVKESK. The full variable domain, in which reference TRBV14 and TRBJ2-7 provide the parts outside the CDR3, is EAGVTQFPSHSVIEKGQTVTLRCDPISGHDNLYWYRRVMGKEIKFLLHFVKESKQDESGMPNNRFLAERTGGTYSTLKVQPAELEDSGVYFCASSMGQGDEQYFGPGTRLTVT.

The J gene is TRBJ1-1, the V gene TRBV6-2 or TRBV6-3, with 9 nucleotides matching TRBD1. The CDR3 contains 16 residues. With V trimmed by 6 bases and J by 0 bases, 8 bases remained unmatched. Germline CDR1 and CDR2: MNHEY and SVGEGT. This CDR3 is CASSFDRGDMNTEAFF. The CDR3 DNA follows: TGTGCCAGCAGCTTCGACAGGGGGGACATGAACACTGAAGCTTTCTTT.